These T cell receptor beta chains were read from a single sample in a study of PD-1 blockade in classical Hodgkin lymphoma. Sequencing used immunoSEQ multiplex PCR; TCRdb keeps in-frame clones, though not all of them. This sample carries about 72,000 clones, 85% to 95% of them seen once, and the ten largest clones take around 8.5%. The source was peripheral blood mononuclear cells (PBMCs), collected at baseline. The source is a human donor with classical Hodgkin lymphoma. CDR3s include the opening cysteine and the closing phenylalanine or tryptophan. The order of the fields is clone size, J gene, V gene, D gene, CDR3 protein, CDR3 DNA. A D gene is named only where the DNA matches it firmly. A row's size may be missing; if present it is once, few, many or a size class.

-	TRBJ1-1	TRBV11-2	-	CASSSWGEGTEAFF	TGTGCCAGCAGCTCCTGGGGGGAGGGCACTGAAGCTTTCTTT
-	TRBJ2-2	TRBV9	TRBD2	CASSDRTSLTTNTGELFF	TGTGCCAGCAGCGATAGGACTAGCTTAACTACGAACACCGGGGAGCTGTTTTTT
-	TRBJ2-3	TRBV5-1	TRBD2	CASSLGLAESTDTQYF	TGCGCCAGCAGCTTGGGCCTAGCGGAAAGCACAGATACGCAGTATTTT
-	TRBJ1-2	TRBV7-2	-	CASSLGGRRGYTF	TGTGCCAGCAGCTTAGGCGGACGCAGAGGCTACACCTTC
-	TRBJ1-6	TRBV11-2	-	CASSFDDGFLHF	TGTGCCAGCAGCTTTGACGACGGCTTCCTCCACTTT
-	TRBJ1-2	TRBV5-6	-	CASSLRAGGGYTF	TGTGCCAGCAGTCTCAGGGCGGGCGGGGGCTACACCTTC
-	TRBJ2-1	TRBV5-3	TRBD2	CARSPSRGGCDNEQFF	TGTGCCAGAAGCCCCTCTCGGGGGGGGTGCGACAATGAGCAGTTCTTC
few	TRBJ2-1	TRBV12-5	TRBD2	CASGPGLAGYGEQFF	TGTGCTAGTGGTCCGGGACTAGCGGGTTACGGGGAGCAGTTCTTC
-	TRBJ2-5	TRBV5-1	-	CASSSGAEETQYF	TGCGCCAGCAGCTCGGGGGCCGAGGAGACCCAGTACTTC
-	TRBJ2-1	TRBV27	-	CASSETYYNEQFF	TGTGCCAGCAGTGAGACTTATTACAATGAGCAGTTCTTC
-	TRBJ1-1	TRBV7-7	-	CASSVHMNTEAFF	TGTGCCAGCAGCGTGCACATGAACACTGAAGCTTTCTTT
-	TRBJ2-7	TRBV5-4	-	CASSLKQAGAYEQYF	TGTGCCAGCAGCTTGAAGCAGGCAGGGGCCTACGAGCAGTACTTC
-	TRBJ2-3	TRBV27	TRBD2	CASSLSNGGLAGGAQYF	TGTGCCAGCAGTTTATCGAATGGGGGACTAGCGGGGGGAGCGCAGTATTTT
-	TRBJ1-2	TRBV7-9	-	CASSHRVEHPYGYTF	TGTGCCAGCAGCCACAGGGTCGAGCATCCCTATGGCTACACCTTC
once	TRBJ2-5	TRBV6-4	-	CASSDPRFSLPQETQYF	TGTGCCAGCAGTGACCCGCGGTTTTCCTTACCCCAAGAGACCCAGTACTTC
-	TRBJ2-3	TRBV19	TRBD1	CASRDRGLGDTQYF	TGTGCCAGTAGGGACAGGGGGCTTGGAGATACGCAGTATTTT
-	TRBJ2-2	TRBV9	TRBD1	CASSAQSGQGNTGELFF	TGTGCCAGCAGCGCACAATCCGGACAGGGGAACACCGGGGAGCTGTTTTTT
-	TRBJ2-5	TRBV7-2	-	CASRSQETQYF	TGTGCCAGCAGGTCTCAAGAGACCCAGTACTTC
-	TRBJ1-6	TRBV14	-	CASSQELNSPLHF	TGTGCCAGCAGCCAAGAGTTGAATTCACCCCTCCACTTT
-	TRBJ1-5	TRBV19	TRBD1	CASSLGTGSFQPQHF	TGTGCCAGTAGCCTCGGGACAGGGTCTTTCCAGCCCCAGCATTTT
-	TRBJ1-1	TRBV7-8	-	CASAAGVNTEAFF	TGTGCCAGCGCAGCGGGGGTGAACACTGAAGCTTTCTTT
-	TRBJ2-7	TRBV9	TRBD2	CASSEGLAGGGLYEQYF	TGTGCCAGCAGCGAGGGACTAGCGGGAGGTGGACTCTACGAGCAGTACTTC
once	TRBJ2-6	TRBV18	-	CASSRGAATSGANVLTF	TGTGCCAGCTCACGAGGGGCCGCGACCTCTGGGGCCAACGTCCTGACTTTC
-	TRBJ2-5	TRBV19	-	CASSIGTPTLQETQYF	TGTGCCAGTAGTATAGGGACACCTACCCTCCAAGAGACCCAGTACTTC
-	TRBJ2-1	TRBV7-8	TRBD2	CASSLRGEGEQFF	TGTGCCAGCAGCTTACGCGGGGAGGGAGAGCAGTTCTTC
-	TRBJ2-1	TRBV30	-	CAWSVSRTSSYNEQFF	TGTGCCTGGAGTGTAAGCCGAACGAGCTCCTACAATGAGCAGTTCTTC
-	TRBJ1-3	TRBV19	-	CASLKRDFSGNTIYF	TGTGCCAGTCTCAAGCGGGATTTCTCTGGAAACACCATATATTTT
-	TRBJ2-1	TRBV9	TRBD1	CASSDQLTGTEQFF	TGTGCCAGCAGCGACCAACTGACAGGGACTGAGCAGTTCTTC
few	TRBJ2-2	TRBV6-5	-	CASKTGSITGELFF	TGTGCCAGCAAAACAGGGAGCATAACCGGGGAGCTGTTTTTT
-	TRBJ2-7	TRBV19	-	CASSPTGVEQYF	TGTGCCAGTAGTCCTACAGGTGTCGAGCAGTACTTC
-	TRBJ2-7	TRBV5-6	TRBD1	CASSLSTGNEQYF	TGTGCCAGCAGCTTGTCGACAGGGAACGAGCAGTACTTC
-	TRBJ2-4	TRBV7-9	TRBD2	CASSSPGLAGGLDQYF	TGTGCCAGCAGCTCACCGGGACTAGCGGGGGGACTGGATCAGTACTTC
-	TRBJ1-1	TRBV6-1	-	CASGEWRVGNTEAFF	TGTGCCAGCGGCGAGTGGAGGGTAGGCAACACTGAAGCTTTCTTT